Listed here is a single T cell receptor (beta chain). Original handling: Cell counts per sample came from amplifying reference gene primers. The repertoire was sequenced with immunoSEQ multiplex PCR; TCRdb's copy has only in-frame clones and lacks some. V and J calls and clone size are those listed in that table; D and trimming were worked out from the DNA. The profile covers roughly 42,000 clones, with 80% to 90% appearing a single time and just under 9% taken by the ten largest. This record belongs to a study of blood T cell repertoires in COVID-19. The sequencing input was peripheral blood. The sequence was obtained from a young man with active or convalescent COVID-19.

CDR3 in amino acids: CATSRDWLKLFF. In DNA form, the CDR3 reads TGTGCCACCAGCAGAGATTGGCTAAAACTGTTTTTT. This rearrangement joins TRBV15 to TRBJ1-4; D uncertain. The length of the CDR3 is 12 residues. Germline values: CDR1 LNHNV, CDR2 YYDKDF (reference sequence). V lost 0 bases and J 10 bases, leaving 6 bases between the germline ends.